The TCR beta chain described here comes from a study of T-cell reconstitution after alpha-beta-depleted transplantation in children. Study outcomes and limitations: By one year post-transplant, T-cell counts and diversity largely arose from T cells that were newly produced. Two months or so post-transplant, alpha-beta T cells reportedly derived from several hundred expanded graft clones. For some patients, TCRbeta diversity was high at day 60 because of recipient T cells and thymic progenitors that survived.

For TCRbeta, the library was prepared with unique molecular identifiers. TCRdb re-derived calls from the PCR reads in MiXCR, one entry per CDR3 protein. The sample has 800,000 to 1,000,000 distinct CDR3 sequences, about 29% seen once. CDR1 SEHNR and CDR2 FQNEAQ come from the germline V gene (reference sequence). Deletions cut 4 bases from V and 4 bases from J, with 11 bases between. The length of the CDR3 is 14 residues. On this clonotype: Its antigen is not known.

The genes are TRBV7-9 and TRBJ2-1, with D unclear. The sequenced sample was PBMCs, mostly from graft donor cells, obtained 360 days after TCRalphabeta/CD19-depleted stem cell transplant. This TCR was sampled from a boy under three years old who had a stem cell transplant for SCID, so the T cells may come from the graft donor. The CDR3, as DNA: TGTGCCAGCAGCTCTCACCCTAAGTACAATGAGCAGTTCTTC. Its translation is CASSSHPKYNEQFF.